A single sample gave rise to the 21 T cell receptor beta chains below, sequenced in a study of Graves' ophthalmopathy and Graves' hyperthyroidism. The study amplified TCR beta CDR3 regions using RNA transcripts. Second-round multiplex PCR came after a first-round RT-PCR that employed HTBI primers. TCRdb reprocessed the multiplex PCR reads with MiXCR, giving one entry per CDR3 protein. This sample carries 400,000 or so distinct CDR3 sequences, 17% of them seen once, and the ten largest clones take 2.4%. Sequenced: peripheral blood. These receptors originate from an adult woman with stable Graves' hyperthyroidism.

This clonotype was seen at least ten times. J is TRBJ2-5 and V is TRBV12-3 or TRBV12-4; tentative D call: TRBD2 (5 bases). Deletions cut 6 bases from V and 4 bases from J, with 18 bases between. The CDR3 length is 15 residues. The CDR3 loop reads CASSPQTLGGETQYF. Written as DNA, the CDR3 is TGTGCCAGCAGCCCCCAAACACTAGGAGGAGAGACCCAGTACTTC.

This clonotype has at least ten counts. The genes are TRBV4-1 and TRBJ1-1; D not certain. V was trimmed by 3 bases and J by 0 bases, leaving 11 bases between them. The CDR3 runs 15 residues. CDR1 is MGHRA and CDR2 is YSYEKL in the germline V gene. The CDR3 reads CASSQFDRLNTEAFF. CDR3 nucleotide sequence: TGCGCCAGCAGCCAGTTCGACCGCCTGAACACTGAAGCTTTCTTT.

This clonotype came up many times. This chain links TRBV27 with TRBJ1-1; 7 bases match TRBD1. The trim removed 6 bases at V and 5 bases at J, leaving 12 bases unmatched. The CDR3 is 15 amino acids. Germline CDR1 reads MNHEY; CDR2 reads SMNVEV (reference sequence). The CDR3 is CASRSDRVQGTEAFF. The DNA for the CDR3 is TGTGCCAGCAGATCCGACAGGGTTCAGGGGACTGAAGCTTTCTTT.

This clonotype has at least ten counts. The chain has TRBV5-1 and TRBJ1-3; D is undetermined. Trimming took 4 bases from V and 2 from J, leaving 16 bases between them. The length of the CDR3 is 16 residues. Germline V gene data show CDR1 as SGHRS and CDR2 as YFSETQ. The chain's CDR3 is CASSPTAVVAGNTIYF. CDR3 nucleotides: TGCGCCAGCAGCCCGACGGCCGTTGTTGCTGGAAACACCATATATTTT.

In this sample, this clonotype turned up many times. The gene calls are TRBV10-2 and TRBJ2-5; the D is unclear. CDR1 is WSHSY, CDR2 SAAADI, per germline. This CDR3 contains 14 residues. The germline V and J ends were trimmed by 11 bases and 5 bases, with 21 bases remaining between them. CDR3 sequence (DNA): TGCGCCTCCGGGTCCGCCCGCATAACGGAGACCCAGTACTTC. It translates to CASGSARITETQYF.

This clonotype was detected ten times or more. The CDR3 sequence is CASIRTGARSNYGYTF. CDR3 bases: TGTGCCAGCATTAGAACAGGGGCGCGCTCTAACTATGGCTACACCTTC. The chain carries TRBV2 and TRBJ1-2; 7 bases match TRBD1. The germline CDR1 and CDR2 sequences are SNHLY and FYNNEI. The CDR3 loop spans 16 amino acids. With 7 bases clipped from V and 0 bases from J, the junction kept 11 bases outside the gene matches.

This clonotype was counted a few times. The CDR3 DNA follows: TGTGCCAGCAGCCAAGGGCACTCCTACGAGCAGTACTTC. Its translation: CASSQGHSYEQYF. The J gene is TRBJ2-7, the V gene TRBV4-2; D uncertain. Per germline, CDR1 LGHNA and CDR2 YNFKEQ. Trimming stripped 1 base from V and 0 bases from J, with 4 bases between. The CDR3 consists of 13 residues.

With respect to this clonotype: One junction end disagrees with the germline gene, perhaps due to a read error. CDR3 amino acids: CASSLGGIQSYDQYF. The CDR3 bases are TGTGCCAGCAGTTTGGGGGGGATACAATCCTACGATCAGTACTTC. The J gene is TRBJ2-7, the V gene TRBV27, with 7 bases fitting TRBD2. Germline CDR1 reads MNHEY; CDR2 reads SMNVEV (reference sequence). This CDR3 comprises 15 residues.

This clonotype was detected many times. The CDR3 DNA sequence: TGTGCCAGCAGCTCCGCCCACGAGCAGTACTTC. Translation gives CASSSAHEQYF. V and J are TRBV7-2 and TRBJ2-7; no definite D call. The CDR3 spans 11 residues. Per the germline V gene, CDR1 is SGHTA and CDR2 is FQGNSA. Between the trimmed V and J ends, which lost 4 bases and 5 bases, there was a span of 6 bases. The entire variable domain, with the rest obtained from reference TRBV7-2 and TRBJ2-7, is as follows: GAGVSQSPSNKVTEKGKDVELRCDPISGHTALYWYRQSLGQGLEFLIYFQGNSAPDKSGLPSDRFSAERTGGSVSTLTIQRTQQEDSAVYLCASSSAHEQYFGPGTRLTVT.

The table lists this clonotype with many counts. V gene TRBV24-1 combines with J gene TRBJ2-3; 12 bases align to TRBD2. The J segment lost 6 bases and the V segment lost 2 bases, leaving 2 bases of the junction unmatched. Germline values: CDR1 KGHDR, CDR2 SFDVKD. The CDR3 runs 15 residues. This CDR3 reads CATSDWGLAGDTQYF. In nucleotides, the CDR3 is TGTGCCACCAGTGATTGGGGACTAGCGGGTGATACGCAGTATTTT.

The CDR3 sequence is CASGSHNRAGANYGYTF. In DNA, the CDR3 is TGTGCCAGCGGTTCTCACAACCGGGCGGGCGCTAACTATGGCTACACCTTC. This chain connects TRBV6-5 to TRBJ1-2; no reliable D call. The CDR3 sequence is 17 residues long. Deletions cut 8 bases from V and 0 bases from J, with 22 bases between. The germline V gene encodes CDR1 MNHEY and CDR2 SVGAGI.

Ten or more counts support this clonotype. This rearrangement joins TRBV30 to TRBJ2-7, with a possible D match to TRBD2 (7 bases). V lost 3 bases, J lost 3 bases, and 21 bases lay in between. The CDR3 loop spans 16 amino acids. Germline values: CDR1 GTSNPN, CDR2 SVGIG (reference sequence). Here the CDR3 reads CAWSGNREGRGYEQYF. The CDR3 DNA sequence: TGTGCCTGGAGCGGAAACAGGGAGGGACGGGGCTACGAGCAGTACTTC.

In this sample, this clonotype turned up many times. V and J are TRBV11-1 and TRBJ2-2, with 9 positions matching TRBD1. V gave up 5 bases and J gave up 2 bases; unmatched junction bases: 6. CDR3 length: 16 amino acids. Germline CDR1 is SGHAT and CDR2 is FQDESV (reference sequence). DNA for the CDR3: TGTGCCAGCAGCCCAGGGACAGGGAAAAACACCGGGGAGCTGTTTTTT. This sequence encodes CASSPGTGKNTGELFF.

In its sample, this clonotype was seen many times. V gene TRBV7-9 combines with J gene TRBJ1-2; 7 bases match TRBD1. With V trimmed by 4 bases and J by 5 bases, 4 bases remained unmatched. Germline loops: CDR1 SEHNR, CDR2 FQNEAQ (reference sequence). CDR3 length: 13 residues. The CDR3 DNA reads TGTGCCAGCAGCTCGGGGACAGAGTATGGCTACACCTTC. Translating it yields CASSSGTEYGYTF.

This clonotype was seen only a few times. The V call is TRBV5-1, the J call TRBJ1-1, with a tentative D call TRBD1 (5 bases). Germline CDR1 reads SGHRS; CDR2 reads YFSETQ. The germline V and J ends were trimmed by 0 bases and 0 bases, with 18 bases remaining between them. There are 18 residues in the CDR3. For the CDR3, the DNA is TGCGCCAGCAGCTTGGCCATGGGGGATCGGTACATGAACACTGAAGCTTTCTTT. It translates to CASSLAMGDRYMNTEAFF.

This clonotype showed up many times. The V and J genes are TRBV12-5 and TRBJ1-1; unclear D gene. Deletions cut 5 bases from V and 4 bases from J, with 8 bases between. Germline CDR1 LGHNT, CDR2 FRNRAP. The CDR3 is 12 amino acids. The CDR3 is CASGPGRTEAFF. DNA for the CDR3: TGTGCTAGTGGTCCTGGCCGCACTGAAGCTTTCTTT.

This clonotype was seen at least ten times. The V gene is TRBV12-3 or TRBV12-4, the J gene TRBJ1-1; TRBD1 is a possible D gene (5 bases). The CDR3 covers 13 residues. With 3 bases removed from V and 4 bases from J, the gap between germline ends came to 9 bases. The DNA of the CDR3 is TGTGCCAGCAGTTTTCGAGGGACCACTGAAGCTTTCTTT. Protein: CASSFRGTTEAFF.

This clonotype was seen at least ten times. This sequence joins TRBV27 and TRBJ1-1, with TRBD1 matching over 8 bases. Germline V gives CDR1 MNHEY, CDR2 SMNVEV (reference sequence). The CDR3 extends over 12 amino acids. The trim removed 5 bases at V and 8 bases at J, leaving 4 bases unmatched. The CDR3 DNA is TGTGCCAGCAGTAATACAGGGGGGGAAGCTTTCTTT. This codes for CASSNTGGEAFF.

This clonotype was observed many times. V and J are TRBV24-1 and TRBJ1-5; D remains ambiguous. This CDR3 comprises 14 residues. Per the germline V gene, CDR1 is KGHDR and CDR2 is SFDVKD. V lost 1 base, J lost 4 bases, and 7 bases lay in between. The CDR3 sequence is CATSDLEANQPQHF. CDR3 in DNA: TGTGCCACCAGTGATTTAGAGGCTAATCAGCCCCAGCATTTT.

This clonotype was picked up many times. The chain couples TRBV5-1 to TRBJ1-2; the D is unclear. Germline CDR1 SGHRS, CDR2 YFSETQ. The V end was cut by 1 base, the J end by 0 bases, with 19 bases between. This CDR3 comprises 18 residues. The CDR3 here is CASSLIFRTPRANYGYTF. DNA for the CDR3: TGCGCCAGCAGCTTGATATTCCGCACCCCGAGGGCTAACTATGGCTACACCTTC.

Many counts were recorded for this clonotype. The rearrangement joins TRBV7-9 to TRBJ2-5; weak D call: TRBD2 (5 bases). V dropped 0 bases and J dropped 4 bases, with 15 bases sitting between them. From germline, CDR1 is SEHNR and CDR2 FQNEAQ (reference sequence). CDR3 length: 16 residues. The CDR3 DNA reads as TGTGCCAGCAGCTTAGCGAGATCCGCCGAGGGAGAGACCCAGTACTTC. Translating it yields CASSLARSAEGETQYF.